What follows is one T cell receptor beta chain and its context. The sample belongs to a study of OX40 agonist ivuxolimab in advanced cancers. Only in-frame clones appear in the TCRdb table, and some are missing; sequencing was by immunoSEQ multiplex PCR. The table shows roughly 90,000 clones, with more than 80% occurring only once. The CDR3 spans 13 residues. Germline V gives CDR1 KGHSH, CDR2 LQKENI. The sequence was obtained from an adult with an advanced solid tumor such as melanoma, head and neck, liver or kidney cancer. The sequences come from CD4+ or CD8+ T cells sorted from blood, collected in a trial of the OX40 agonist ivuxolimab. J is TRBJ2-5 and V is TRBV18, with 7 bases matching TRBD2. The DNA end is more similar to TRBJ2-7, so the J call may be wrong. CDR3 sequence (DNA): TGTGCCAGCTCACTAGCGGGTTCCTACGAGCAGTACTTC. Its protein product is CASSLAGSYEQYF.